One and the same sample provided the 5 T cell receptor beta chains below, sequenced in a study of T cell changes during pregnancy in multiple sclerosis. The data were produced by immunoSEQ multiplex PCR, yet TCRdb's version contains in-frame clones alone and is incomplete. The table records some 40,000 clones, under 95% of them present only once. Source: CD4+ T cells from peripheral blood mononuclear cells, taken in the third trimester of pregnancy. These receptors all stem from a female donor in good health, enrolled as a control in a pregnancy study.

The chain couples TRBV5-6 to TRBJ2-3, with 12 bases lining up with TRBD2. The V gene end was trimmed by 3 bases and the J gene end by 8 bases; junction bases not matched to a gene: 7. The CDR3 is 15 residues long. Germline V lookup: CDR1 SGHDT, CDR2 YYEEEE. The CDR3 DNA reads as TGTGCCAGCAGCTCCCTAGCGGGGGGGCCTACTACGCAGTATTTT. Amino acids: CASSSLAGGPTTQYF.

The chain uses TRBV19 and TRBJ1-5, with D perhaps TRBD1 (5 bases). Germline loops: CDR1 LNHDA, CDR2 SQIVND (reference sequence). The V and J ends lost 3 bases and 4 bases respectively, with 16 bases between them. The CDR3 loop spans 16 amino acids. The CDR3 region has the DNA TGTGCCAGTAGTATTTGGGGCCCAGGTAGGAATCAGCCCCAGCATTTT. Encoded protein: CASSIWGPGRNQPQHF.

The CDR3 region is CASSLGGRDLDEQFF. In DNA form, the CDR3 reads TGCGCCAGCAGCTTGGGCGGGAGGGATTTAGATGAGCAGTTCTTC. The chain is built from TRBV5-1 and TRBJ2-1, with 9 positions matching TRBD2. CDR1 is SGHRS and CDR2 is YFSETQ in the germline V gene. This CDR3 is 15 amino acids long. Trimming cost V 0 bases and J 8 bases; bases outside gene matches: 6.

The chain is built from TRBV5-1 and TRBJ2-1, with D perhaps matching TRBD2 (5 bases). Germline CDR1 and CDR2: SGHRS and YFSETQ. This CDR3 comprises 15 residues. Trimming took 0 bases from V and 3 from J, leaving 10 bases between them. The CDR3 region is CASSLGRGLYNEQFF. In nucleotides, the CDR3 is TGCGCCAGCAGCTTGGGACGGGGTCTCTACAATGAGCAGTTCTTC.

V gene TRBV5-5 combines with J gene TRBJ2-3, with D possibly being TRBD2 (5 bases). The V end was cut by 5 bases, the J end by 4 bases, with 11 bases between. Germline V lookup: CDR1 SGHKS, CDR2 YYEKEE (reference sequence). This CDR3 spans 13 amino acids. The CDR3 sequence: CASRGPRADTQYF. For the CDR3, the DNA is TGTGCCAGCAGGGGCCCGAGGGCAGATACGCAGTATTTT.